This entry describes one TCR beta chain. Patients with chemo-refractory metastatic non-small-cell lung cancer received focal radiation plus CTLA-4 blockade with ipilimumab. The entry originates in a study of radiotherapy plus CTLA-4 blockade in lung cancer. V was trimmed by 2 bases and J by 7 bases, leaving 8 bases between them. CDR1 and CDR2 from the germline V gene are MNHEY and SVGAGI. The CDR3 consists of 13 residues. Only in-frame clones appear in the TCRdb table, and some are missing; sequencing was by immunoSEQ multiplex PCR. The data contain approximately 90,000 clones, 83% of them singletons.

This clonotype was sampled from a human donor with non-small cell lung cancer who had stable disease on radiotherapy plus ipilimumab. This sample comprised peripheral blood, obtained from a patient treated with radiotherapy plus ipilimumab. V is TRBV6-5 and J is TRBJ1-4; D is undetermined. The CDR3 here is CASSYGRTEKLFF. For the CDR3, the DNA is TGTGCCAGCAGTTACGGCAGGACTGAAAAACTGTTTTTT.